This passage covers 17 T cell receptor beta chains from one sample sequenced in a study of monozygotic twins with inflammatory bowel disease. No DNA is given; TCRdb re-called the 5' RACE reads and lists each CDR3 protein once. The sample totals 160,000 or so distinct CDR3 sequences. Sequenced: blood. The receptor source for this set is a human donor with ulcerative colitis or Crohn's disease, or a healthy co-twin of an affected twin (not recorded which).

The rearrangement uses TRBV11-3 and TRBJ2-1. Germline lookup yields CDR1 SGHNT and CDR2 YENEEA. This CDR3 spans 14 amino acids. The CDR3 reads CASSFGLEFNEQFF.

This chain connects TRBV5-1 to TRBJ2-1; absent DNA, TCRdb's TRBD2 call cannot be checked. This CDR3 region has 15 residues. The V gene's germline CDR1 is SGHRS and CDR2 YFSETQ. The CDR3 sequence: CASSSGLAGHNEQFF. Variable domain in full (rest from reference TRBV5-1 and TRBJ2-1): KAGVTQTPRYLIKTRGQQVTLSCSPISGHRSVSWYQQTPGQGLQFLFEYFSETQRNKGNFPGRFSGRQFSNSRSEMNVSTLELGDSALYLCASSSGLAGHNEQFFGPGTRLTVL.

The chain links TRBV12-3 or TRBV12-4 to TRBJ1-1; there is no DNA to check the TCRdb D call of TRBD1. This CDR3 is 14 amino acids long. The CDR3 sequence is CASSFQGMKTEAFF.

The gene calls are TRBV20-1 and TRBJ2-7; checking the TCRdb D call of TRBD1 is not possible without DNA. The CDR3 runs 14 residues. From germline, CDR1 is DFQATT and CDR2 SNEGSKA (reference sequence). CDR3 region: CSARRDRGADEQYF.

V is TRBV29-1 and J is TRBJ2-3. The CDR3 consists of 14 residues. Germline V gene sequence: CDR1 SQVTM, CDR2 ANQGSEA. CDR3 in amino acids: CSVADGTLTDTQYF.

The chain joins TRBV7-2 to TRBJ1-1; TCRdb's assignment of TRBD1 cannot be checked, as there is no DNA. The V gene's germline CDR1 is SGHTA and CDR2 FQGNSA. The CDR3 has 14 amino acids. CDR3: CASSLVGVNTEAFF.

The CDR3 sequence: CATSGLASYEQYF. V is TRBV6-5 and J is TRBJ2-7; there is no DNA to check the TCRdb D call of TRBD2. The CDR3 is 13 residues long. The germline V gene has CDR1 MNHEY and CDR2 SVGAGI.

The V and J genes are TRBV24-1 and TRBJ2-6; TCRdb lists TRBD1, though no DNA is available to test this call. The germline V gene has CDR1 KGHDR and CDR2 SFDVKD. CDR3 size: 17 residues. The CDR3 spells CATSDPGGGSGANVLTF.

The V and J genes are TRBV4-3 and TRBJ2-1; TCRdb calls TRBD1, which cannot be checked without DNA. The CDR3 runs 17 residues. The germline CDR1 and CDR2 sequences are LGHNA and YSLEER. CDR3 in amino acids: CASSQVIRGLGYNEQFF.

The chain uses TRBV5-1 and TRBJ2-1; TCRdb picks TRBD2, but there is no DNA to check that call. Germline V gene lookup returns CDR1 SGHRS and CDR2 YFSETQ. The length of the CDR3 is 16 residues. Here the CDR3 reads CASSGAGGVSYNEQFF.

This chain links TRBV12-3 or TRBV12-4 with TRBJ1-1; the D call of TRBD1 rests on TCRdb alone, since no DNA is present to check it. CDR3 size: 14 residues. The CDR3 loop is CASSLAHRGTEAFF.

The V gene is TRBV20-1, the J gene TRBJ2-1; TCRdb outputs TRBD2, but without DNA this stays unchecked. CDR1 is DFQATT, CDR2 SNEGSKA, per germline (reference sequence). The CDR3 has 13 amino acids. This CDR3 reads CSASRLAGVEQFF.

The V and J genes are TRBV4-1 and TRBJ1-1. The CDR3 runs to 14 residues. The V gene's germline CDR1 is MGHRA and CDR2 YSYEKL. The CDR3 loop is CASSLRTDNTEAFF.

The CDR3 is CASSSDRGDSGANVLTF. The rearrangement links TRBV12-3 or TRBV12-4 to TRBJ2-6; TCRdb's assignment of TRBD1 cannot be checked, as there is no DNA. This CDR3 has 17 residues.

The chain joins TRBV7-2 to TRBJ2-3; checking the TCRdb D call of TRBD2 is not possible without DNA. Germline values: CDR1 SGHTA, CDR2 FQGNSA. The CDR3 totals 16 residues. The CDR3 protein is CASSLSGTSVPDTQYF.

The V gene is TRBV15, the J gene TRBJ2-1; with no DNA, the TCRdb D assignment of TRBD2 cannot be verified. The germline CDR1 and CDR2 sequences are LNHNV and YYDKDF (reference sequence). This CDR3 has 19 residues. Here the CDR3 reads CATSRTGLAGLQGENEQFF.

J is TRBJ2-1 and V is TRBV28. The CDR3 totals 14 residues. CDR1 and CDR2 (germline): MDHEN, SYDVKM. Here the CDR3 reads CASSSGYSNNEQFF.